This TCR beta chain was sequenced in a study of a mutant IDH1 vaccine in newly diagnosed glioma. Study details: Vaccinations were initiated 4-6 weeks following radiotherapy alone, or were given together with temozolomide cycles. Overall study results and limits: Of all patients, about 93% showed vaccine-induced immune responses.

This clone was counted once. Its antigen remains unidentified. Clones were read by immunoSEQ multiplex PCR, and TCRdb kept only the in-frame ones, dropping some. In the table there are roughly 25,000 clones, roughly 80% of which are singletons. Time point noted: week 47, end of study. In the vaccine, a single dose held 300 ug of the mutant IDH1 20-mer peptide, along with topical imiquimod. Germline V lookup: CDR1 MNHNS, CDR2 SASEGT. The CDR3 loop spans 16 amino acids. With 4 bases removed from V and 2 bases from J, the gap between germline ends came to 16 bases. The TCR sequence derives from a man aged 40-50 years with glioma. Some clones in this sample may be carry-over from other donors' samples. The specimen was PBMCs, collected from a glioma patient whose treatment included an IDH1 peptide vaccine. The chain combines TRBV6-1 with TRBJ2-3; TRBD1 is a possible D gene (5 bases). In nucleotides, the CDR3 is TGTGCCAGCAGTGTAAATGGACAAGGGATCACAGATACGCAGTATTTT. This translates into CASSVNGQGITDTQYF.